This T cell receptor (beta chain) stems from a study of blood T cells in healthy people across ages. With respect to this clonotype: Antigen: not known.

Overall study results and limits: Diversity estimates drawn from one million T cells were deemed underestimates. The recorded TCR beta diversity per million T cells decreased in a roughly linear manner with age. Naive T cell percentage strongly correlated with TCR beta diversity.

The CDR3 loop spans 15 amino acids. Trimming removed 6 bases from V and 1 base from J; junction bases left unmatched: 7. CDR1 is SNHLY, CDR2 FYNNEI, per germline. The second PCR ran about 6 to 11 cycles with a sample-barcoded 5' primer and J-beta primers. Researchers report that each sample yielded at least 3 million CDR3-containing paired-end reads. TCRdb used MiXCR to reprocess the 5' RACE reads, holding one entry per CDR3 protein. Of fewer than 950,000 distinct CDR3 sequences listed, around 36% are singletons. The TCR sequence derives from a man aged 18 to 30 in good health. This chain joins TRBV2 and TRBJ2-3; 7 positions match TRBD2. Sequencing was done on a sample of blood. The CDR3 spells CASRQPSGGTDTQYF. For the CDR3, the DNA is TGTGCCAGCAGACAGCCTAGCGGAGGCACAGATACGCAGTATTTT. Full variable domain (remainder filled in from reference TRBV2 and TRBJ2-3): EPEVTQTPSHQVTQMGQEVILRCVPISNHLYFYWYRQILGQKVEFLVSFYNNEISEKSEIFDDQFSVERPDGSNFTLKIRSTKLEDSAMYFCASRQPSGGTDTQYFGPGTRLTVL.